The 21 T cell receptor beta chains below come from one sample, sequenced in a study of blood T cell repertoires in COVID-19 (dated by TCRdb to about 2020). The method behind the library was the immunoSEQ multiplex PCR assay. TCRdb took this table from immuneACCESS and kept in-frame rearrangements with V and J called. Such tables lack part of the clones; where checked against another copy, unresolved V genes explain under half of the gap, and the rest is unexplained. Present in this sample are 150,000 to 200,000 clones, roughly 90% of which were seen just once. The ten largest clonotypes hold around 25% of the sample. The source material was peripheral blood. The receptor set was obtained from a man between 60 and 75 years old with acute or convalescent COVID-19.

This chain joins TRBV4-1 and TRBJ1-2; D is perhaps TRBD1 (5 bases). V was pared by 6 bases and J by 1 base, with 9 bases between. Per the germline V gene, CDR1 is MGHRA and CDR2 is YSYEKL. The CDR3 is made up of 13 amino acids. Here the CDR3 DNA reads TGCGCCAGCAGGTCGACAGATAACTATGGCTACACCTTC. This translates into CASRSTDNYGYTF.

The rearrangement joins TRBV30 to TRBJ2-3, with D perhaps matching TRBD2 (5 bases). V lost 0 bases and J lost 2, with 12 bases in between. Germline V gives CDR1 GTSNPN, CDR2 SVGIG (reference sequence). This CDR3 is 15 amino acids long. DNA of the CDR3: TGTGCCTGGAGTGTAGGGCTAGCTGACACAGATACGCAGTATTTT. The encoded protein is CAWSVGLADTDTQYF. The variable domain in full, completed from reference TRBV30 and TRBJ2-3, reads SQTIHQWPATLVQPVGSPLSLECTVEGTSNPNLYWYRQAAGRGLQLLFYSVGIGQISSEVPQNLSASRPQDRQFILSSKKLLLSDSGFYLCAWSVGLADTDTQYFGPGTRLTVL.

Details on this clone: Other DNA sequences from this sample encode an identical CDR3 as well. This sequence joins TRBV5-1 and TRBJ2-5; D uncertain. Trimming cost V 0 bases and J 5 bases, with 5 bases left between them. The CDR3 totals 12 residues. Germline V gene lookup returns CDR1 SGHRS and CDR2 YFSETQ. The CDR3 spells CASSLAGETQYF. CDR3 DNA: TGCGCCAGCAGCTTGGCCGGGGAGACCCAGTACTTC.

DNA for the CDR3: TGTGCCAGCAATAGGGAGGTAACTAATGAAAAACTGTTTTTT. Amino acids: CASNREVTNEKLFF. The chain recombines TRBV9 with TRBJ1-4; no definite D call. The V end was cut by 6 bases, the J end by 1 base, with 10 bases between. The CDR3 runs 14 residues. CDR1 and CDR2 (germline): SGDLS, YYNGEE.

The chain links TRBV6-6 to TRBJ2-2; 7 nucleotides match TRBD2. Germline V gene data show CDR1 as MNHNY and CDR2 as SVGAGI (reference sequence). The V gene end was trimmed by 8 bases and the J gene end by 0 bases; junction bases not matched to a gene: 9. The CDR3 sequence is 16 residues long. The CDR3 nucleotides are TGTGCCAGCGCCGGAGGGAGCGGGACGAACACCGGGGAGCTGTTTTTT. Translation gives CASAGGSGTNTGELFF.

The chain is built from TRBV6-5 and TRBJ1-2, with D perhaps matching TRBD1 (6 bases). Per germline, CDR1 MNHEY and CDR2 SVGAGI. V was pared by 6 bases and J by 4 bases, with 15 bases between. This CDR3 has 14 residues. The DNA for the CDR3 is TGTGCCAGCAGGGGGGCGACAGCTCTCTATGGCTACACCTTC. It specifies CASRGATALYGYTF.

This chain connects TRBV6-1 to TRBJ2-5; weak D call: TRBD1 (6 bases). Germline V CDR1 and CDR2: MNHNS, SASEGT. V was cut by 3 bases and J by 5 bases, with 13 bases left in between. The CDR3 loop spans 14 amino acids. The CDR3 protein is CASSESRGLETQYF. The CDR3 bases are TGTGCCAGCAGTGAGAGTAGGGGGTTGGAGACCCAGTACTTC.

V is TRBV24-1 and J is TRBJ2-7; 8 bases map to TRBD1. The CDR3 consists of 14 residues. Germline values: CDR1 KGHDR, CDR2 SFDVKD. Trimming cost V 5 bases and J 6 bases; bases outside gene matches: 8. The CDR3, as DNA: TGTGCCACCAGTGGTAAGACAGGGGTTCGCGAGCAGTACTTC. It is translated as CATSGKTGVREQYF.

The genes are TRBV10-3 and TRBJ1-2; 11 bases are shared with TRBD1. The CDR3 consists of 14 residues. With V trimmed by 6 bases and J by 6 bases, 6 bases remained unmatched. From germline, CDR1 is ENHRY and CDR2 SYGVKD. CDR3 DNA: TGTGCCATCAGGGGACAGGGGGGTAAGAATGGCTACACCTTC. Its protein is CAIRGQGGKNGYTF.

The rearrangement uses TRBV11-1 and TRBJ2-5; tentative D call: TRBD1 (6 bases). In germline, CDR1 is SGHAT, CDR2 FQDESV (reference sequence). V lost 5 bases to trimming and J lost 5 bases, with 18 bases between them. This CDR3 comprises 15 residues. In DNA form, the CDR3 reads TGTGCCAGCAGCCCAAACAGGGATGGGATGGAGACCCAGTACTTC. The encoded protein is CASSPNRDGMETQYF.

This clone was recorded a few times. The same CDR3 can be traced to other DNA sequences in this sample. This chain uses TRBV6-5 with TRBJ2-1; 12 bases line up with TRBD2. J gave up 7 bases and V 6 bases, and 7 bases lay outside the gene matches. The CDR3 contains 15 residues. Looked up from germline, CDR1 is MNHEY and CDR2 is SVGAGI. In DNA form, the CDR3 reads TGTGCCAGCAGCCAGGGACTAGCGGGCGTGAATGAGCAGTTCTTC. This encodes CASSQGLAGVNEQFF.

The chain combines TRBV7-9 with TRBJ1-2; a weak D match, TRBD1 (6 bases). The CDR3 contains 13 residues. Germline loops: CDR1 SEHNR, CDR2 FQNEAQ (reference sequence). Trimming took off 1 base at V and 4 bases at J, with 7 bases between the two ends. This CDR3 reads CASSLEGGYGYTF. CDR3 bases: TGTGCCAGCAGCTTAGAAGGGGGCTATGGCTACACCTTC.

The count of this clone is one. The CDR3 DNA is TGTGCCAGCAGGCGGGGATATAATTCACCCCTCCACTTT. The encoded protein is CASRRGYNSPLHF. The J gene is TRBJ1-6, the V gene TRBV27, with unresolved D. Germline CDR1 reads MNHEY; CDR2 reads SMNVEV (reference sequence). The CDR3 has 13 residues. V was shortened by 6 bases and J by 4 bases, with 7 bases between the two germline ends.

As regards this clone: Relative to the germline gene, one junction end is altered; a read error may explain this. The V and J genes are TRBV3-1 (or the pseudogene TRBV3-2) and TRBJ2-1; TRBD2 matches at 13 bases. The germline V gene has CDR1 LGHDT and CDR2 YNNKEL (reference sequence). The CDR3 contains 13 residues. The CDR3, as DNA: TGTGCCAGCAGCCGAGGACTAGCGGGGGCCTTGATCTTC. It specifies CASSRGLAGALIF.

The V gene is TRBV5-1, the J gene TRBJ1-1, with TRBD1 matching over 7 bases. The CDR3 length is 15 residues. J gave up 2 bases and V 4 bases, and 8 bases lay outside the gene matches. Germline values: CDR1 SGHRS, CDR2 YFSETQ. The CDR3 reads CASSPGGTANTEAFF. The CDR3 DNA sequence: TGCGCCAGCAGCCCGGGGGGGACAGCAAACACTGAAGCTTTCTTT.

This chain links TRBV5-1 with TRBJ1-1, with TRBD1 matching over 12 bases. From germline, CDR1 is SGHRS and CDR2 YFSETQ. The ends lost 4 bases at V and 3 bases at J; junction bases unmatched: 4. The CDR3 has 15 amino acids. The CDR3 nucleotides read TGCGCCAGCAGCGCGGGGACAGGGGGCCACACTGAAGCTTTCTTT. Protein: CASSAGTGGHTEAFF.

The CDR3 DNA reads TGTGCCAGCAGTTTAGGCGGGAATCGGGGGGCCAACGTCCTGACTTTC. Its protein product is CASSLGGNRGANVLTF. The chain is built from TRBV27 and TRBJ2-6, with a tentative D call TRBD2 (6 bases). V was cut by 2 bases and J by 4 bases, with 12 bases left in between. The CDR3 length is 16 residues. The V gene's germline CDR1 is MNHEY and CDR2 SMNVEV (reference sequence).

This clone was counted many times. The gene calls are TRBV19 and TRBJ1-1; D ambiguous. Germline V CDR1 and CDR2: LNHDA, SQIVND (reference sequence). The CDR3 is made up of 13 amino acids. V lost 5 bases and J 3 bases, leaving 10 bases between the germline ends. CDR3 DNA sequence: TGTGCCAGTAGTCTCATCGGTGACACTGAAGCTTTCTTT. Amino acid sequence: CASSLIGDTEAFF.

CDR3 sequence reads: CASSISGGGTYEQYV. In DNA form, the CDR3 reads TGTGCCAGCAGTATATCAGGGGGCGGAACCTACGAGCAGTACGTC. This chain links TRBV6-6 with TRBJ2-7, with 8 bases matching TRBD1. CDR1 and CDR2 from the germline V gene are MNHNY and SVGAGI (reference sequence). CDR3 length: 15 residues. The ends lost 5 bases at V and 2 bases at J; junction bases unmatched: 8.

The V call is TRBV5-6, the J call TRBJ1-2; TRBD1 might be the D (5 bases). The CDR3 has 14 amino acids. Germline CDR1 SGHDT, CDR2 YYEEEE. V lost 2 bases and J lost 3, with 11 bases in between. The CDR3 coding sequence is TGTGCCAGCAGCTTTGGGACTCTGGACTATGGCTACACCTTC. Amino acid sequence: CASSFGTLDYGYTF.

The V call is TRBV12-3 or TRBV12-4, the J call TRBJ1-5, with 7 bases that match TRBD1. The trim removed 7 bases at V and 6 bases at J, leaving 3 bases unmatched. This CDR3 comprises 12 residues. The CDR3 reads CASTGGGQPQHF. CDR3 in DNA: TGTGCCAGCACAGGGGGAGGTCAGCCCCAGCATTTT.